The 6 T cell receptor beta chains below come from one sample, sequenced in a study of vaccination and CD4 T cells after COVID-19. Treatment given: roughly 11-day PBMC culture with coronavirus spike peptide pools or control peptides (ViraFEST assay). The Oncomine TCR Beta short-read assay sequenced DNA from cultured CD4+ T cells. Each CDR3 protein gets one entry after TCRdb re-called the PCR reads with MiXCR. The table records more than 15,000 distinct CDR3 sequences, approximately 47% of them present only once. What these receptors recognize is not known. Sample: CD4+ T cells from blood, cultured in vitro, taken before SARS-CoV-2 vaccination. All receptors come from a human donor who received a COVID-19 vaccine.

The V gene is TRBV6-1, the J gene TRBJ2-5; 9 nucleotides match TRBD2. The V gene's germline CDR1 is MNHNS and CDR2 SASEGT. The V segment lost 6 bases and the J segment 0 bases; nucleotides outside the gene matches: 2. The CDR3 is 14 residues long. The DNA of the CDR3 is TGTGCCAGCAGCCGGACTAGCGACCAAGAGACCCAGTACTTC. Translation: CASSRTSDQETQYF.

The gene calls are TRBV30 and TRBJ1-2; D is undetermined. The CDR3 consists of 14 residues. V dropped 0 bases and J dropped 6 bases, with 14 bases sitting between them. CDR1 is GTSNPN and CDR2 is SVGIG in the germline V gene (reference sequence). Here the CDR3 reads CAWSVGTRNNGYTF. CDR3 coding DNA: TGTGCCTGGAGTGTAGGTACAAGAAATAATGGCTACACCTTC.

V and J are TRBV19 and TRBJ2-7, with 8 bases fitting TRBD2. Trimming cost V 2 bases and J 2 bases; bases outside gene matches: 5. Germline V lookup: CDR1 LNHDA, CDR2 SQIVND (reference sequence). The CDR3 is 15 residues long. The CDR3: CASSIRSGTTYEQYF. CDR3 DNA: TGTGCCAGTAGTATACGTAGCGGGACTACCTACGAGCAGTACTTC.

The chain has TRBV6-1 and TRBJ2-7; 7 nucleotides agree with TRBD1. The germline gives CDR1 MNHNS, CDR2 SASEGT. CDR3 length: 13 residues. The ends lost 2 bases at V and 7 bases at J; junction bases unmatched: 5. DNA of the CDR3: TGTGCCAGCAGTGAAAGGGGGCAGTTTGAGCAGTACTTC. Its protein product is CASSERGQFEQYF.

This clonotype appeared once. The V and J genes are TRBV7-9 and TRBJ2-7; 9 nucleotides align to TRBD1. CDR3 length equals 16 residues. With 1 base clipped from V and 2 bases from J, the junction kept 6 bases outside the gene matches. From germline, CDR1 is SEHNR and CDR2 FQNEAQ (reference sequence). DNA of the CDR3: TGTGCCAGCAGCTTAGGGACAGGGGCCCCGACCTACGAGCAGTACTTC. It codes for CASSLGTGAPTYEQYF.

The CDR3, as DNA: TGTGCCAGCAGCGTAGGACTAGCGGAACTTGGGACCCAGTACTTC. Translation: CASSVGLAELGTQYF. This sequence joins TRBV9 and TRBJ2-5, with 9 positions matching TRBD2. The CDR3 is 15 residues long. The V and J ends lost 0 bases and 7 bases, in that order; junction bases with no gene match: 7. CDR1 is SGDLS and CDR2 is YYNGEE in the germline V gene.